The 24 T cell receptor beta chains below all came from one sample that was sequenced in a study of response to subunit inactivated influenza vaccine. TCRdb reprocessed the RT-PCR reads via MiXCR and lists one record per CDR3 protein. The profile shows about 310,000 distinct CDR3 sequences, 21% of them singletons. The sequences come from PBMCs from blood, collected less than 22 months after vaccination. The receptor source for this set is a man aged 50 to 69 who received an inactivated influenza vaccine.

The chain joins TRBV20-1 to TRBJ2-3; 7 bases are shared with TRBD2. Trimming took 1 base from V and 3 from J; bases not matched to a gene: 4. The germline V gene has CDR1 DFQATT and CDR2 SNEGSKA (reference sequence). The CDR3 loop spans 14 amino acids. The DNA of the CDR3 is TGCAGTGCTAGAGGAATTAGCGGGACAGATACGCAGTATTTT. It encodes CSARGISGTDTQYF.

This clonotype showed up just a few times. The chain is built from TRBV5-1 and TRBJ2-3; D is tentatively TRBD1 or TRBD2 (5 bases each). The germline gives CDR1 SGHRS, CDR2 YFSETQ. Trimming left V 4 bases short and J 5 bases short, with 11 bases between. The CDR3 runs 13 residues. The CDR3 spells CASSPRGRDTQYF. CDR3 DNA: TGCGCCAGCAGCCCGAGGGGTCGAGATACGCAGTATTTT. Drawing the rest from reference TRBV5-1 and TRBJ2-3, the complete variable domain is KAGVTQTPRYLIKTRGQQVTLSCSPISGHRSVSWYQQTPGQGLQFLFEYFSETQRNKGNFPGRFSGRQFSNSRSEMNVSTLELGDSALYLCASSPRGRDTQYFGPGTRLTVL.

This clonotype turned up a few times. The rearrangement links TRBV6-1 to TRBJ2-1; D ambiguous. V lost 2 bases and J lost 3, with 2 bases in between. The germline V gene encodes CDR1 MNHNS and CDR2 SASEGT. The CDR3 sequence is 12 residues long. CDR3 DNA sequence: TGTGCCAGCAGTGAAAGCTACAATGAGCAGTTCTTC. Protein product: CASSESYNEQFF.

The rearrangement joins TRBV19 to TRBJ1-1, with D hard to call. This CDR3 is built from 13 residues. In germline, CDR1 is LNHDA, CDR2 SQIVND (reference sequence). Deletions cut 9 bases from V and 1 base from J, with 12 bases between. CDR3 region: CASMTLANTEAFF. Written as DNA, the CDR3 is TGTGCCAGCATGACCTTAGCGAACACTGAAGCTTTCTTT.

This clonotype was detected only a few times. The chain carries TRBV12-3 or TRBV12-4 and TRBJ1-2; 7 bases map to TRBD1. The CDR3 sequence is 15 residues long. The J segment lost 6 bases and the V segment lost 6 bases, leaving 13 bases of the junction unmatched. The CDR3 sequence: CASRAPGTEVDGYTF. The CDR3 region has the DNA TGTGCCAGCAGGGCCCCCGGGACAGAGGTTGATGGCTACACCTTC.

The chain links TRBV12-3 or TRBV12-4 to TRBJ1-5, with a tentative D call TRBD1 (6 bases). The V end lost 1 base, the J end lost 1 base, and 8 bases lay between the germline ends. The CDR3 contains 15 residues. The CDR3 coding sequence is TGTGCCAGCAGTTTAGAGACAGGCAGCAATCAGCCCCAGCATTTT. It encodes CASSLETGSNQPQHF.

The chain recombines TRBV7-2 with TRBJ1-4; D remains ambiguous. Per the germline V gene, CDR1 is SGHTA and CDR2 is FQGNSA. The CDR3 loop spans 14 amino acids. The V end was cut by 7 bases, the J end by 4 bases, with 13 bases between. CDR3 bases: TGTGCCAGCAAATTAGACACACTTAATGAAAAACTGTTTTTT. Translation gives CASKLDTLNEKLFF.

This chain joins TRBV20-1 and TRBJ2-6; TRBD2 agrees at 7 bases. The germline V gene encodes CDR1 DFQATT and CDR2 SNEGSKA (reference sequence). CDR3 size: 15 residues. V shed 1 base and J 2 bases; nucleotides not matched to a gene: 2. The DNA for the CDR3 is TGCAGTGCTAGAGTGGGGACTACTGGGGCCAACGTCCTGACTTTC. Its protein is CSARVGTTGANVLTF.

The chain uses TRBV2 and TRBJ2-5; D is undetermined. Germline V gene sequence: CDR1 SNHLY, CDR2 FYNNEI. The CDR3 is made up of 13 amino acids. V lost 1 base, J lost 4 bases, and 7 bases lay in between. CDR3 nucleotide sequence: TGTGCCAGCAGTGAAGGCCCTCCAGAGACCCAGTACTTC. This translates into CASSEGPPETQYF.

J is TRBJ2-7 and V is TRBV13; possible D gene TRBD1, 5 bases. CDR1 PRHDT and CDR2 FYEKMQ come from the germline V gene (reference sequence). This CDR3 is 17 amino acids long. The V end was cut by 0 bases, the J end by 0 bases, with 15 bases between. The CDR3 DNA reads TGTGCCAGCAGCTTAGGCCCTGCAGGGTCGATCTCCTACGAGCAGTACTTC. Translating it yields CASSLGPAGSISYEQYF.

This clonotype was seen more than once but under ten times. The V call is TRBV15, the J call TRBJ1-2; maybe TRBD1 (5 bases). Looked up from germline, CDR1 is LNHNV and CDR2 is YYDKDF (reference sequence). The CDR3 runs 14 residues. The V and J ends lost 0 bases and 6 bases respectively, with 11 bases between them. CDR3 protein: CATSRDPAGNGYTF. DNA for the CDR3: TGTGCCACCAGCAGAGATCCGGCAGGGAATGGCTACACCTTC.

V usage is TRBV7-2 and J usage is TRBJ2-7, with 10 nucleotides matching TRBD2. Germline CDR1 and CDR2: SGHTA and FQGNSA. The CDR3 contains 15 residues. Trimming took 0 bases from V and 3 from J; bases not matched to a gene: 2. The CDR3, as DNA: TGTGCCAGCAGCTTAGCTACTAGCGGGATCTACGAGCAGTACTTC. Translating gives CASSLATSGIYEQYF.

This clonotype was seen ten or more times. The chain is built from TRBV6-1 and TRBJ1-3; D is possibly TRBD1 (5 bases). The V and J ends lost 8 bases and 0 bases respectively, with 17 bases between them. The CDR3 length is 16 residues. CDR1 and CDR2 (germline): MNHNS, SASEGT. CDR3 loop: CASRRRGAYSGNTIYF. In DNA, the CDR3 is TGTGCCAGCCGCCGGCGAGGGGCGTACTCTGGAAACACCATATATTTT.

V and J are TRBV7-9 and TRBJ2-1, with 11 positions matching TRBD2. This CDR3 comprises 16 residues. Germline CDR1 is SEHNR and CDR2 is FQNEAQ (reference sequence). With V trimmed by 7 bases and J by 6 bases, 11 bases remained unmatched. CDR3 sequence (DNA): TGTGCCAGCACAATTGCTGGTAGCGGGAGGGCCAATGAGCAGTTCTTC. This sequence encodes CASTIAGSGRANEQFF.

This clonotype was picked up many times. The chain uses TRBV6-5 and TRBJ1-5; 12 positions match TRBD1. The V and J ends lost 0 bases and 5 bases, in that order; junction bases with no gene match: 2. CDR1 MNHEY and CDR2 SVGAGI come from the germline V gene. CDR3 length equals 16 residues. CDR3 protein: CASSYSGQGAYQPQHF. CDR3 DNA: TGTGCCAGCAGTTACTCGGGACAGGGGGCCTATCAGCCCCAGCATTTT.

A few counts support this clonotype. The chain couples TRBV6-1 to TRBJ2-7; D uncertain. V was clipped by 7 bases and J by 6 bases, with 19 bases between them. CDR1 and CDR2 from the germline V gene are MNHNS and SASEGT. CDR3 size: 14 residues. This CDR3 reads CASMDSILDAEQYF. CDR3 sequence (DNA): TGTGCCAGCATGGATAGCATCCTTGACGCCGAGCAGTACTTC.

This clonotype was found many times. The rearrangement joins TRBV20-1 to TRBJ1-1; 11 positions agree with TRBD1. Germline lookup yields CDR1 DFQATT and CDR2 SNEGSKA (reference sequence). CDR3 length equals 17 residues. The V segment lost 4 bases and the J segment 3 bases; nucleotides outside the gene matches: 13. In nucleotides, the CDR3 is TGCAGTGCTAATCGGGACAGGGGGAGTATAGTATACACTGAAGCTTTCTTT. It encodes CSANRDRGSIVYTEAFF.

This clonotype has only a few counts. The rearrangement joins TRBV14 to TRBJ2-2, with D possibly TRBD2 on 6 matching bases. From germline, CDR1 is SGHDN and CDR2 FVKESK. The CDR3 extends over 15 amino acids. Between the trimmed V and J ends, which lost 4 bases and 5 bases, there was a span of 14 bases. CDR3 DNA: TGTGCCAGCAGCCCATTTCTTGGGACTACCGGGGAGCTGTTTTTT. Protein sequence: CASSPFLGTTGELFF.

This chain connects TRBV12-3 or TRBV12-4 to TRBJ2-2; 7 nucleotides align to TRBD1. The CDR3 length is 15 residues. The V and J ends lost 6 bases and 0 bases, in that order; junction bases with no gene match: 4. This chain's CDR3 is CASRVGQTNTGELFF. The CDR3 bases are TGTGCCAGCAGGGTGGGACAGACGAACACCGGGGAGCTGTTTTTT.

A few counts support this clonotype. V and J are TRBV5-4 and TRBJ1-6; 7 nucleotides align to TRBD1. V shed 4 bases, J shed 6 bases, and the junction held 10 bases outside the gene matches. The germline CDR1 and CDR2 sequences are SGHNT and YYREEE (reference sequence). This CDR3 region has 16 residues. CDR3 residues: CASSGGLQGFNSPLHF. CDR3 DNA sequence: TGTGCCAGCAGCGGGGGCCTACAGGGGTTTAATTCACCCCTCCACTTT.

V usage is TRBV20-1 and J usage is TRBJ2-7, with D possibly TRBD1 on 6 matching bases. The CDR3 is made up of 15 amino acids. Germline V gene sequence: CDR1 DFQATT, CDR2 SNEGSKA (reference sequence). Trimming cost V 0 bases and J 0 bases, with 12 bases left between them. CDR3 nucleotide sequence: TGCAGTGCTAGAGAATTGTGGGACATCTCCTACGAGCAGTACTTC. Its translation: CSARELWDISYEQYF.

The chain links TRBV20-1 to TRBJ1-5; 8 bases fit TRBD1. After removal of 4 bases from V and 2 bases from J, the junction contained 1 base not matched to a gene. CDR3 length: 13 amino acids. CDR1 and CDR2 from the germline V gene are DFQATT and SNEGSKA (reference sequence). This chain's CDR3 is CSAKTGGNQPQHF. The CDR3 bases are TGCAGTGCTAAGACAGGGGGCAATCAGCCCCAGCATTTT.

This clonotype was observed a few times. The chain links TRBV12-3 or TRBV12-4 to TRBJ1-2; 7 nucleotides agree with TRBD1. The CDR3 spans 15 residues. Germline trimming cut 5 bases from V and 4 bases from J; bases unmatched to any gene: 10. The DNA of the CDR3 is TGTGCCAGCAGTAAAAGACAGGGAGGCTCCTATGGCTACACCTTC. This gives the protein CASSKRQGGSYGYTF.

This clonotype was picked up a small number of times. The chain employs TRBV19 and TRBJ1-5; no clear D gene. V was clipped by 4 bases and J by 0 bases, with 16 bases between them. This CDR3 has 17 residues. Germline V gene data show CDR1 as LNHDA and CDR2 as SQIVND (reference sequence). CDR3: CASSNGARPHSNQPQHF. The CDR3 nucleotides are TGTGCCAGTAGTAACGGAGCGAGGCCACATAGCAATCAGCCCCAGCATTTT.